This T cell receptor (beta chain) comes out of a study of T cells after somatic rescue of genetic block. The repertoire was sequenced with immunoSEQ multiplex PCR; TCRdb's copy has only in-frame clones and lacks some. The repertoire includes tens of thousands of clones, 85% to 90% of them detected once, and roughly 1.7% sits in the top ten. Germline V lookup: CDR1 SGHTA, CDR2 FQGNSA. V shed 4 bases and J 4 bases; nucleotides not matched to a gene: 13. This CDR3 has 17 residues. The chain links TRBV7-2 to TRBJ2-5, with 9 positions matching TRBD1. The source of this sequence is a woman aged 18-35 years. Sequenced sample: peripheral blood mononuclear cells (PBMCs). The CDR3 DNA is TGTGCCAGCAGCTACAAGGGACAGGGCGTCGGGAGAGAGACCCAGTACTTC. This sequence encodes CASSYKGQGVGRETQYF. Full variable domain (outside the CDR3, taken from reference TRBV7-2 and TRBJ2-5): GAGVSQSPSNKVTEKGKDVELRCDPISGHTALYWYRQSLGQGLEFLIYFQGNSAPDKSGLPSDRFSAERTGGSVSTLTIQRTQQEDSAVYLCASSYKGQGVGRETQYFGPGTRLLVL.